This T cell receptor (beta chain) was sequenced during a study of beta chain features in type 1 diabetes. General study results and limits: Shortening of TCRB CDR3s, moderate but significant, appeared in all four CD4+ subsets of Type 1 diabetes patients.

The sequenced template was cDNA made from the entire isolated RNA. Using immunoSEQ multiplex PCR, the repertoire was profiled, and TCRdb retains in-frame clones only, with some absent. The profile shows nearly 700,000 clones, roughly 12% of them singletons. This clone was observed a few times. Its antigen is not identified. One heparinised blood draw, averaging approximately 0.11 L, came from each donor. V lost 4 bases to trimming and J lost 2 bases, with 7 bases between them. Looked up from germline, CDR1 is LGHNA and CDR2 is YNFKEQ. The CDR3 is 13 residues long. Input material: naive CD4+ T cells from blood. This clonotype was sampled from a man aged 18 to 29 with type 1 diabetes. The chain carries TRBV4-2 and TRBJ2-3, with no clear D. This CDR3 reads CASSLSSTDTQYF. In nucleotides, the CDR3 is TGTGCCAGCAGCCTCTCCTCCACAGATACGCAGTATTTT.